Included here is one TCR beta chain sequence, with context. Time point given: newly diagnosed, previously untreated cHL patient sample. The data are from a study of PD-1 blockade in classical Hodgkin lymphoma. Assay used: immunoSEQ multiplex PCR; TCRdb lists only in-frame clones, some missing. The sample carries 20,000 to 25,000 clones, about 95% recorded once. The sequencing input was peripheral blood mononuclear cells (PBMCs). The source is a human donor with classical Hodgkin lymphoma.

The CDR3 loop is CASSEGALQETQYF. CDR3 sequence (DNA): TGTGCCAGCAGTGAGGGAGCCCTCCAAGAGACCCAGTACTTC. V usage is TRBV2 and J usage is TRBJ2-5; tentatively, D is TRBD2 (5 bases). Germline assignment: CDR1 SNHLY and CDR2 FYNNEI. This CDR3 is built from 14 residues. V lost 3 bases, J lost 1 base, and 9 bases lay in between. Full variable domain (remainder filled in from reference TRBV2 and TRBJ2-5): EPEVTQTPSHQVTQMGQEVILRCVPISNHLYFYWYRQILGQKVEFLVSFYNNEISEKSEIFDDQFSVERPDGSNFTLKIRSTKLEDSAMYFCASSEGALQETQYFGPGTRLLVL.